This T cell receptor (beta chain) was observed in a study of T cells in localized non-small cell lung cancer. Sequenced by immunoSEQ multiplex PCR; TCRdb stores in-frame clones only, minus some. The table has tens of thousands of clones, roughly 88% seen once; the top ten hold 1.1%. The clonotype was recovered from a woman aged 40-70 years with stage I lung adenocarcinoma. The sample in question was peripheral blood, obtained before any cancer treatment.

The CDR3 DNA follows: TGTGCCAGCAGGGGGGCGGTCGGGTCCTACAATGAGCAGTTCTTC. This encodes CASRGAVGSYNEQFF. The genes are TRBV27 and TRBJ2-1; possible D gene TRBD1, 6 bases. Germline CDR1 MNHEY, CDR2 SMNVEV (reference sequence). V lost 6 bases and J 1 base, leaving 13 bases between the germline ends. The CDR3 covers 15 residues.